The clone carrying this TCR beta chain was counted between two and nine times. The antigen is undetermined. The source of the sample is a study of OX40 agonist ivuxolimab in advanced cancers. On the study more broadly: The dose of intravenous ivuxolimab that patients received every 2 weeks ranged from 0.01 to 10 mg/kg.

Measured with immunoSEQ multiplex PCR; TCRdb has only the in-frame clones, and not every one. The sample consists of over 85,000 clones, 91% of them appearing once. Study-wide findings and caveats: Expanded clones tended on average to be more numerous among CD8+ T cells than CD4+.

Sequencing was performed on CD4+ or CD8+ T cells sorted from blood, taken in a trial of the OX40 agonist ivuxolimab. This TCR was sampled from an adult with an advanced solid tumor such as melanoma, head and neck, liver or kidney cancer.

CDR3 DNA sequence: TGTGCCAGCAGCTTAGGTTATGGCAATCAGCCCCAGCATTTT. This encodes CASSLGYGNQPQHF. The chain joins TRBV7-9 to TRBJ1-5, with D hard to call. Deletions cut 1 base from V and 2 bases from J, with 6 bases between. The germline V gene encodes CDR1 SEHNR and CDR2 FQNEAQ (reference sequence). The CDR3 spans 14 residues.